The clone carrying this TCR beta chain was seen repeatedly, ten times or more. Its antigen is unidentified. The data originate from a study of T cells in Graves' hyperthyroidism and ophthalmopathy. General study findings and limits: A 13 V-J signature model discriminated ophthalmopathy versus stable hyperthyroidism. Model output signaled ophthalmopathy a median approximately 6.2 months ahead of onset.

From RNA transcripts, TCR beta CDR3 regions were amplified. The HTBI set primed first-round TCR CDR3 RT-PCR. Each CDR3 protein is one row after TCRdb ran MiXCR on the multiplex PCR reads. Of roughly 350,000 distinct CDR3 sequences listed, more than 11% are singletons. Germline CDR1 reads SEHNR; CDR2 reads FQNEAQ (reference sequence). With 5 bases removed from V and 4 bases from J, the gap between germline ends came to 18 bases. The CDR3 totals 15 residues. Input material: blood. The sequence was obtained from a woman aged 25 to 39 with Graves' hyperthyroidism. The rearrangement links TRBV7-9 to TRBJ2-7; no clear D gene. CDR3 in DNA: TGTGCCAGCAGCCCCCCACGAGTGGGGTTTTACGAGCAGTACTTC. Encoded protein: CASSPPRVGFYEQYF.